The 8 T cell receptor beta chains below were found in one sample sequenced in a study of blood T cell repertoires in COVID-19. TCRdb keeps only in-frame clones here, not all; method: immunoSEQ multiplex PCR. The profile shows around 150,000 clones, 76% of them singletons. Sequencing was performed on peripheral blood. The source of these receptors is a woman of 80 years or more with acute or convalescent COVID-19.

The CDR3 coding sequence is TGTGCCAGCAGTTTGCAGGTGAACACTGAAGCTTTCTTT. It is translated as CASSLQVNTEAFF. The chain combines TRBV12-3 or TRBV12-4 with TRBJ1-1; D remains unclear. This CDR3 spans 13 amino acids. Trimming cost V 3 bases and J 0 bases, with 5 bases left between them.

This clone has a single count. The V call is TRBV29-1, the J call TRBJ2-5; possible D gene TRBD1, 5 bases. The CDR3 is made up of 12 amino acids. V dropped 3 bases and J dropped 5 bases, with 10 bases sitting between them. From germline, CDR1 is SQVTM and CDR2 ANQGSEA. In nucleotides, the CDR3 is TGCAGCGTTGACAGGGTCTGGGAGACCCAGTACTTC. Protein: CSVDRVWETQYF.

V usage is TRBV6-5 and J usage is TRBJ1-4; weak D call: TRBD1 (6 bases). This CDR3 contains 14 residues. Trimming pared 6 bases from V and 8 bases from J, leaving 16 bases between. From germline, CDR1 is MNHEY and CDR2 SVGAGI. The DNA of the CDR3 is TGTGCCAGCAGATCACCGGGACAATCCGAAAAACTGTTTTTT. This codes for CASRSPGQSEKLFF.

V usage is TRBV7-2 and J usage is TRBJ2-1; D is undetermined. This CDR3 has 15 amino acids. Germline V gene data show CDR1 as SGHTA and CDR2 as FQGNSA. V lost 1 base, J lost 0 bases, and 7 bases lay in between. This CDR3 is CASSLDKPSYNEQFF. CDR3 DNA sequence: TGTGCCAGCAGCTTAGACAAACCCTCCTACAATGAGCAGTTCTTC.

The rearrangement joins TRBV10-3 to TRBJ1-1; TRBD1 aligns across 9 bases. Germline assignment: CDR1 ENHRY and CDR2 SYGVKD. The CDR3 extends over 17 amino acids. Trimming took 3 bases from V and 1 from J; bases not matched to a gene: 9. CDR3 residues: CAISDVGDRAWNTEAFF. The DNA of the CDR3 is TGTGCCATCAGTGACGTGGGGGACAGGGCTTGGAACACTGAAGCTTTCTTT.

The chain joins TRBV18 to TRBJ1-5, with a possible D match to TRBD1 (6 bases). From germline, CDR1 is KGHSH and CDR2 LQKENI. The CDR3 totals 15 residues. The ends were cut back, 4 bases at V and 2 bases at J, with 12 bases in the middle. Here the CDR3 reads CASSQQGSGNQPQHF. CDR3 nucleotide sequence: TGTGCCAGCTCACAACAGGGATCTGGCAATCAGCCCCAGCATTTT.

J is TRBJ1-1 and V is TRBV20-1, with D perhaps TRBD1 (6 bases). The CDR3 totals 12 residues. V shed 3 bases and J shed 6 bases, with 11 bases lying between them. The germline CDR1 and CDR2 sequences are DFQATT and SNEGSKA (reference sequence). CDR3 protein: CSASNRVAEAFF. CDR3 DNA: TGCAGTGCTAGTAACAGGGTTGCTGAAGCTTTCTTT.

The gene calls are TRBV5-1 and TRBJ1-1, with 9 bases identical to TRBD1. V was pared by 1 base and J by 0 bases, with 4 bases of the junction left unmatched. This CDR3 comprises 16 residues. Germline CDR1 and CDR2: SGHRS and YFSETQ. This chain's CDR3 is CASSLIGTGLNTEAFF. Here the CDR3 DNA reads TGCGCCAGCAGCTTGATCGGGACAGGGCTGAACACTGAAGCTTTCTTT.